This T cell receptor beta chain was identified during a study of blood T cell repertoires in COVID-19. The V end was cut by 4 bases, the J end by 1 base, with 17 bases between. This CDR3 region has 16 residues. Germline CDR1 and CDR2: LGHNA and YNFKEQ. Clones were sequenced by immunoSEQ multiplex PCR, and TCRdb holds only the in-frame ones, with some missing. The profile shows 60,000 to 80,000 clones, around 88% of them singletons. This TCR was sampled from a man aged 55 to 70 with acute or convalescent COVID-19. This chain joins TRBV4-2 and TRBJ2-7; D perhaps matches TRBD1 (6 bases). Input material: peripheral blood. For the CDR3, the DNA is TGTGCCAGCAGCCGGTTGACAGGTGACGGGTCCTACGAGCAGTACTTC. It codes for CASSRLTGDGSYEQYF.